This TCR beta chain was sequenced during a study of shared clonotypes between healthy human individuals. V shed 8 bases, J shed 5 bases, and the junction held 7 bases outside the gene matches. The CDR3 is 13 amino acids. Germline values: CDR1 SNHLY, CDR2 FYNNEI. At the deep level, the assay was run. Replicate PCRs from sorted subsets contained 200 ng DNA, which is tens of thousands of T cell genomes. The method was immunoSEQ multiplex PCR; TCRdb's version includes in-frame clones alone and lacks a portion of them. The repertoire has more than 1,200,000 clones, approximately 98.5% of them found once; the top ten carry about 0.34%.

Sample: naive CD4+ T cells sorted from blood. Documented subset: CD45RA+ positively selected. This clonotype was obtained from a man aged 30 to 45 in good health. The chain joins TRBV2 to TRBJ2-7; 9 positions match TRBD1. DNA of the CDR3: TGTGCCAGCGGGGGGACAGGGTTCGACGAGCAGTACTTC. It translates to CASGGTGFDEQYF.